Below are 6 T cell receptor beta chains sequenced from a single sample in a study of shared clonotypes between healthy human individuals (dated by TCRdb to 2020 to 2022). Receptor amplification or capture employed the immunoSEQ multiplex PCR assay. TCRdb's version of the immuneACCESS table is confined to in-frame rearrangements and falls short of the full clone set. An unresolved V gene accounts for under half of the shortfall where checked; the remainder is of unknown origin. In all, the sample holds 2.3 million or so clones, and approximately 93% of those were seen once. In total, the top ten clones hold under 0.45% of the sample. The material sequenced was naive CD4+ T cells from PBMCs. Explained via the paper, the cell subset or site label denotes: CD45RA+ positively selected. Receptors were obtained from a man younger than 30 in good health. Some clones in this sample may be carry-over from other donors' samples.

The CDR3 reads CASSPVGQGMETQYF. CDR3 bases: TGCGCCAGCAGCCCTGTGGGACAGGGGATGGAGACCCAGTACTTC. The J gene is TRBJ2-5, the V gene TRBV4-1, with 10 bases fitting TRBD1. Germline CDR1 is MGHRA and CDR2 is YSYEKL. V lost 4 bases, J lost 5 bases, and 7 bases stayed unmatched. This CDR3 is built from 15 residues.

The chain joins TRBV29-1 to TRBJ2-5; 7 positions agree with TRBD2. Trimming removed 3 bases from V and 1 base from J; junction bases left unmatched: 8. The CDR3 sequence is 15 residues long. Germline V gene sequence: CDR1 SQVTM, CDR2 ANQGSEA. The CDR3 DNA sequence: TGCAGCGTTGATATGTTAGCGGGTATCCAAGAGACCCAGTACTTC. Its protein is CSVDMLAGIQETQYF.

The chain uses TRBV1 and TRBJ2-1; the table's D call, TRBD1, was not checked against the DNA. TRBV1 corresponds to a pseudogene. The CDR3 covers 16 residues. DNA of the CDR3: TGCACCAGCAGCCAAGATCTGGGCAGCTCCTACAATGAGCAGTTCTTC. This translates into CTSSQDLGSSYNEQFF.

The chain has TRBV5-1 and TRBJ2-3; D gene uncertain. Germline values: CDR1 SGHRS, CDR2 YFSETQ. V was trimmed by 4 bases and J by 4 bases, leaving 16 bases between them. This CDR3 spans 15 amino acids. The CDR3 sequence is CASSAEQRPSDTQYF. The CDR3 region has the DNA TGCGCCAGCAGCGCGGAACAAAGGCCATCAGATACGCAGTATTTT.

The CDR3 reads CASSPPGGGRSTEAFF. CDR3 DNA: TGTGCCAGCAGTCCCCCCGGGGGGGGAAGGAGCACTGAAGCTTTCTTT. The rearrangement uses TRBV27 and TRBJ1-1, with D possibly TRBD1 on 5 matching bases. With 5 bases removed from V and 4 bases from J, the gap between germline ends came to 20 bases. The CDR3 extends over 16 amino acids. Germline CDR1 reads MNHEY; CDR2 reads SMNVEV (reference sequence).

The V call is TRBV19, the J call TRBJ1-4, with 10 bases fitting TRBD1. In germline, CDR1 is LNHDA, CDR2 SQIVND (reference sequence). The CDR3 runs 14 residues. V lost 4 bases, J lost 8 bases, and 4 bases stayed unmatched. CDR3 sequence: CASSKTGGREKLFF. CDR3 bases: TGTGCCAGTAGTAAGACAGGGGGCCGCGAAAAACTGTTTTTT.